These 2 T cell receptor beta chains were all obtained from the same sample, sequenced in a study of T-cell memory formation after mild COVID-19. TCRdb re-called the 5' RACE reads with MiXCR, one entry per CDR3 protein. This sample has about 150,000 distinct CDR3 sequences; around 27% occur once, and the top ten carry roughly a quarter. Sample: PBMCs or a T cell subset sorted from them (not recorded which). The receptors originated from an adult woman who had mild COVID-19 (a few samples of this study predate the infection). Cell type and time point are not known.

This chain links TRBV7-6 with TRBJ2-1; D uncertain. The CDR3 spans 16 residues. Trimming took 5 bases from V and 0 from J, leaving 14 bases between them. Germline loops: CDR1 SGHVS, CDR2 FNYEAQ. The CDR3 loop is CASSPYREPSYNEQFF. DNA for the CDR3: TGTGCCAGCAGCCCCTATCGTGAACCCTCCTACAATGAGCAGTTCTTC. Full variable domain (remainder filled in from reference TRBV7-6 and TRBJ2-1): GAGVSQSPRYKVTKRGQDVALRCDPISGHVSLYWYRQALGQGPEFLTYFNYEAQQDKSGLPNDRFSAERPEGSISTLTIQRTEQRDSAMYRCASSPYREPSYNEQFFGPGTRLTVL.

This clonotype was observed a few times. The chain couples TRBV29-1 to TRBJ1-1; no clear D gene. Germline CDR1 reads SQVTM; CDR2 reads ANQGSEA. This CDR3 is built from 17 residues. V lost 3 bases and J 0 bases, leaving 20 bases between the germline ends. CDR3 loop: CSVDPGPLASMNTEAFF. The CDR3 region has the DNA TGCAGCGTTGACCCCGGGCCCTTGGCGTCTATGAACACTGAAGCTTTCTTT.